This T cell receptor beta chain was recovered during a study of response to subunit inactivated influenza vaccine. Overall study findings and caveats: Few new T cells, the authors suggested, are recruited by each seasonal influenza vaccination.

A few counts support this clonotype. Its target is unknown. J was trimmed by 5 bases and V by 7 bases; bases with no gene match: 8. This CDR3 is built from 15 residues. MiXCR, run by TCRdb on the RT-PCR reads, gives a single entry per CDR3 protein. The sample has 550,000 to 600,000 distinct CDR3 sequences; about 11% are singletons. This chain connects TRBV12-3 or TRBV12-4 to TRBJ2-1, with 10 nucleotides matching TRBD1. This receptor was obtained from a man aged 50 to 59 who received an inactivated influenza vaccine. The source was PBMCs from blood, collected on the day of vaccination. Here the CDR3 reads CASTISGTGDNEQFF. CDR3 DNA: TGTGCCAGCACCATTTCCGGGACAGGGGACAATGAGCAGTTCTTC.